The clone carrying this TCR beta chain came up a few times. Its target is unknown. Germline V gene data show CDR1 as SEHNR and CDR2 as FQNEAQ (reference sequence). This CDR3 has 13 amino acids. The V gene lost 6 bases and the J gene lost 2 bases, with 10 bases spanning the gap. PCR primers comprised 60 Vbeta and 13 Jbeta primers. Data came from immunoSEQ multiplex PCR; TCRdb stores just in-frame clones and leaves some out. This table has some 140,000 clones, approximately 80% appearing once. This sample is drawn from a study of cytomegalovirus exposure and HLA in healthy donors. General study points: TCR beta V segments were, for the most part, productive about 87% or about 30% of the time in an earlier analysis.

The rearrangement links TRBV7-9 to TRBJ1-2, with D possibly TRBD1 on 5 matching bases. The clonotype originates from a woman aged 50 to 60 in good health and CMV-seropositive. Sequencing was performed on PBMCs. Here the CDR3 reads CASSRGLNYGYTF. Written as DNA, the CDR3 is TGTGCCAGCAGTAGGGGTCTCAACTATGGCTACACCTTC.